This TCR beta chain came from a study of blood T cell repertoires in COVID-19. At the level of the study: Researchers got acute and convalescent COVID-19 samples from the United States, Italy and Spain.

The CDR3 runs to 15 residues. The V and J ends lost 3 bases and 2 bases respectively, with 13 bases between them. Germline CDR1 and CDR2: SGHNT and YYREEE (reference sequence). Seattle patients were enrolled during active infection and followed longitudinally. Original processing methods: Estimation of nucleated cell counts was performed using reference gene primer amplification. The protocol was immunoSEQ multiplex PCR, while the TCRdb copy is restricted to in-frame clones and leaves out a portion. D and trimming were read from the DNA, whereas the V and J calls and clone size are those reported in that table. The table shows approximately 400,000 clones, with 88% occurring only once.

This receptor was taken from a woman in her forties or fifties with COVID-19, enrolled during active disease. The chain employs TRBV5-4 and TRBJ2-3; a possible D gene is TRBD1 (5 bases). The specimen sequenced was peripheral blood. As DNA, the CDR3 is TGTGCCAGCAGCTCCTGGGGCGCCAACACAGATACGCAGTATTTT. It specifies CASSSWGANTDTQYF.